The 8 T cell receptor beta chains listed next were all sequenced from one sample in a study of CD8 T cells in Susac syndrome. Roughly 0.45 to 1 ug RNA was reverse transcribed with random hexamers. TCRdb ran MiXCR on the immunoSEQ multiplex PCR reads and lists one entry per CDR3 protein. The sample yields some 130,000 distinct CDR3 sequences, 95% seen once. Sequenced input: CD8+ T cells from PBMCs. These receptors originate from a human donor with Susac syndrome.

The genes are TRBV27 and TRBJ2-2, with 10 bases fitting TRBD1. CDR3 size: 17 residues. The V segment lost 7 bases and the J segment 4 bases; nucleotides outside the gene matches: 12. Germline V lookup: CDR1 MNHEY, CDR2 SMNVEV (reference sequence). The CDR3 DNA reads as TGTGCCAGCACTGCCCAGGGACAGGGGAAAGGCACCGGGGAGCTGTTTTTT. Translated, it gives CASTAQGQGKGTGELFF.

The chain couples TRBV18 to TRBJ2-2; a weak D match, TRBD2 (6 bases). The CDR3 spans 15 residues. From germline, CDR1 is KGHSH and CDR2 LQKENI. V was shortened by 2 bases and J by 2 bases, with 9 bases between the two germline ends. DNA for the CDR3: TGTGCCAGCTCACCAATAGCGGCAAACACCGGGGAGCTGTTTTTT. Protein sequence: CASSPIAANTGELFF.

This rearrangement joins TRBV6-5 to TRBJ1-1; D is possibly TRBD1 (6 bases). This CDR3 is 15 amino acids long. Germline-derived CDR1 and CDR2 are MNHEY and SVGAGI. V was clipped by 2 bases and J by 4 bases, with 14 bases between them. CDR3 nucleotide sequence: TGTGCCAGCAGTTACCTACAGGGAGGGGGCACTGAAGCTTTCTTT. Translated: CASSYLQGGGTEAFF.

The chain couples TRBV29-1 to TRBJ2-1; TRBD2 matches 10 bases. The CDR3 is 17 amino acids. With 0 bases clipped from V and 7 bases from J, the junction kept 12 bases outside the gene matches. The germline V gene encodes CDR1 SQVTM and CDR2 ANQGSEA. The CDR3 sequence: CSVEDGLLAGSGNEQFF. The CDR3 bases are TGCAGCGTTGAAGATGGGTTACTAGCGGGATCGGGGAATGAGCAGTTCTTC.

The chain couples TRBV5-6 to TRBJ2-7; 8 bases agree with TRBD2. Germline V lookup: CDR1 SGHDT, CDR2 YYEEEE. V lost 3 bases, J lost 3 bases, and 11 bases stayed unmatched. The CDR3 is 16 residues long. CDR3 nucleotide sequence: TGTGCCAGCAGCTCGGAGAAACTAGCGGCAAGCTACGAGCAGTACTTC. Its translation is CASSSEKLAASYEQYF.

The rearrangement uses TRBV6-1 and TRBJ2-7; D not resolved. CDR1 and CDR2 (germline): MNHNS, SASEGT. This CDR3 has 12 residues. The ends were cut back, 3 bases at V and 3 bases at J, with 6 bases in the middle. The CDR3, as DNA: TGTGCCAGCAGTGAGATGGACTACGAGCAGTACTTC. This translates into CASSEMDYEQYF.

The chain couples TRBV7-8 to TRBJ2-3; 12 bases align to TRBD2. V was pared by 0 bases and J by 4 bases, with 8 bases of the junction left unmatched. The CDR3 has 18 amino acids. The V gene's germline CDR1 is SGHVS and CDR2 FQNEAQ. CDR3 sequence reads: CASSLALTSGRMADTQYF. CDR3 coding DNA: TGTGCCAGCAGCTTAGCGTTGACTAGCGGGAGAATGGCAGATACGCAGTATTTT.

This clonotype was recorded once. The chain is built from TRBV7-8 and TRBJ1-1, with a tentative D call TRBD1 (6 bases). This CDR3 has 14 residues. The V end lost 7 bases, the J end lost 1 base, and 13 bases lay between the germline ends. The germline CDR1 and CDR2 sequences are SGHVS and FQNEAQ. In DNA form, the CDR3 reads TGTGCCAGCACCCCGATGACAGGGAACACTGAAGCTTTCTTT. It specifies CASTPMTGNTEAFF.